Sequencing of this TCR beta chain was carried out in a study of blood T cell repertoires in COVID-19 (TCRdb year 2020). For context, the study as a whole: Samples from collaborators originated in the United States, Italy and Spain and spanned both the acute and convalescent phases of COVID-19. The material from the prospective study consisted of cDNA or gDNA derived from T cells, B-cell-depleted T cells, or PBMCs. The dataset comprised deeply sampled blood TCRbeta repertoires from subjects exposed to, actively infected with, or recovered from COVID-19. A freely available public database, intended as a resource for researchers studying the immune response to SARS-CoV-2, is where the repertoires were released. The samples were drawn from two sources: the first 160 participants of the ongoing ImmuneRACE study, and 950 to 1,500 subjects contributed by 6 global collaborators. A de-identified subject ID, COVID-19 status, age in years and sex were almost always included in the sample metadata. HLA class I and class II types, where available, came from metadata supplied by the sample provider rather than from assay-based typing. Findings and caveats that apply to the study as a whole: The quantity of clinical and demographic metadata differed by source and by participant and was supplied without curation.

Participants in the prospective study were aged roughly 18 to 89 years, lived in about two dozen United States geographic areas, and enrolled through a virtual design. In the prospective study, cohorts were assigned on the basis of participant-reported clinical history obtained from a screening survey and a study questionnaire. For ImmuneRACE Cohort 3, a participant was defined as recovered based on two consecutive negative NP/OP PCR tests, clearance by a healthcare professional, or resolution of symptoms. Mobile phlebotomists in the prospective study collected whole blood, serum and a nasopharyngeal or oropharyngeal swab from every participant. Over a 2-month period, participants in the prospective study had the option of providing additional blood draws and questionnaires. Blood samples from the prospective study were shipped frozen or at room temperature prior to DNA extraction. TCRbeta CDR3 regions were amplified from genomic DNA using the immunoSEQ Assay, a bias-controlled multiplex PCR. The original pipeline was this. The number of nucleated cells in each sample was estimated from the amplification of reference gene primers within the assay. To quantify the absolute abundance of each unique TCRbeta CDR3 rearrangement, sequence reads were collapsed and filtered. For each sample, productive Simpson clonality was calculated as the square root of Simpson's diversity index over productive rearrangements. TCRdb limited this immuneACCESS table to in-frame rearrangements with V and J called. A share of clones is missing; checked studies link under half to unresolved V genes, and the rest is unexplained. Clone size and V and J calls were adopted from that table, with D and trimming inferred from the DNA. The sample includes 150,000 or so clones, with more than 75% observed a single time. The top ten hold less than 6% of the sample.

Notes on this clone: It lacks a known antigen. No per-base quality is available; no much larger clone lies one base away.

The CDR3 spans 16 residues, from the cysteine through the phenylalanine. The retained sequence is limited to the CDR3, 48 bases, with the frame set at the first base. The germline V end is reduced by 3 bases and the J end by 6 bases; junction bases left unmatched: 9. From a lookup of the germline V gene, CDR1 and CDR2 are KGHSH and LQKENI. The V and J segments used are TRBV18 and TRBJ1-5; TRBD1 agrees with 9 junctional bases. The clonotype originates from a man between 35 and 55 years old who had recovered from COVID-19. The sequenced sample consisted of PBMCs or T cells enriched from blood (not recorded which). The nucleotide sequence reads TGTGCCAGCTCACCCGCTGGACAGGGGTTTGGTCAGCCCCAGCATTTT. This encodes CASSPAGQGFGQPQHF.